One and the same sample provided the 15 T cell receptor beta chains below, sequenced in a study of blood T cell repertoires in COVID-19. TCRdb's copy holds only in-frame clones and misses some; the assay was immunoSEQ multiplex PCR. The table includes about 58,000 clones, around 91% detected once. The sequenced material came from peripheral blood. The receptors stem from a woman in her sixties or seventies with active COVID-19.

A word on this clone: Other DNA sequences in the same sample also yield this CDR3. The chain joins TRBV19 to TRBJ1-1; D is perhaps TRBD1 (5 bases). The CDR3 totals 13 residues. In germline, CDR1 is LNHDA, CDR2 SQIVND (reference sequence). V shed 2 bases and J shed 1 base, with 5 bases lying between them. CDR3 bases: TGTGCCAGTAGTATAAGGGGGAACACTGAAGCTTTCTTT. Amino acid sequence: CASSIRGNTEAFF.

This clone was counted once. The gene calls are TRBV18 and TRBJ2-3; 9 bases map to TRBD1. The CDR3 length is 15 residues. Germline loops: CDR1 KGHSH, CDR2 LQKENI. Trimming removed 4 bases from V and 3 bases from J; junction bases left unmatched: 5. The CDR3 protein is CASSLWTGVTDTQYF. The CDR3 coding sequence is TGTGCCAGCTCACTCTGGACAGGGGTGACAGATACGCAGTATTTT.

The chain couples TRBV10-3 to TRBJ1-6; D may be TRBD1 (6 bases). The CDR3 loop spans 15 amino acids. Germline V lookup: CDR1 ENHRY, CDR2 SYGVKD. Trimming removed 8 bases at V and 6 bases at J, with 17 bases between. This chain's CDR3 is CAIGRGGVANSPLHF. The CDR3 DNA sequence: TGTGCCATCGGGAGAGGGGGTGTTGCTAATTCACCCCTCCACTTT.

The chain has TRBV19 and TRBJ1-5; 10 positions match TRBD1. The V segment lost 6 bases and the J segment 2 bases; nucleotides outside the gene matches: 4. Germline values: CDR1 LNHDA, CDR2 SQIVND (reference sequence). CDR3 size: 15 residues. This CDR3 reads CASSTGTGGNQPQHF. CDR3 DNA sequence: TGTGCCAGTAGCACCGGGACAGGGGGCAATCAGCCCCAGCATTTT. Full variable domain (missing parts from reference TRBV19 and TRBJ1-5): DGGITQSPKYLFRKEGQNVTLSCEQNLNHDAMYWYRQDPGQGLRLIYYSQIVNDFQKGDIAEGYSVSREKKESFPLTVTSAQKNPTAFYLCASSTGTGGNQPQHFGDGTRLSIL.

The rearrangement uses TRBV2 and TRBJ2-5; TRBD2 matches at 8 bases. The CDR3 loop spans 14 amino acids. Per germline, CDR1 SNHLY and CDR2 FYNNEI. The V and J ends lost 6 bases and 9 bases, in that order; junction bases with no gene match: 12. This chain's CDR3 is CASSDFLAGGAQYF. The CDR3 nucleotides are TGTGCCAGCAGCGACTTCCTAGCGGGCGGGGCCCAGTACTTC.

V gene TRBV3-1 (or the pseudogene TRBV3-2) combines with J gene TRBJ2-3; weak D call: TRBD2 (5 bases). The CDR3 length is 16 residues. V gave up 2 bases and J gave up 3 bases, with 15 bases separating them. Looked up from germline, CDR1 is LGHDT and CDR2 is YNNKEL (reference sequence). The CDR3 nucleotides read TGTGCCAGCAGCCAACAAACCTTCACTAGTACAGATACGCAGTATTTT. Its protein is CASSQQTFTSTDTQYF.

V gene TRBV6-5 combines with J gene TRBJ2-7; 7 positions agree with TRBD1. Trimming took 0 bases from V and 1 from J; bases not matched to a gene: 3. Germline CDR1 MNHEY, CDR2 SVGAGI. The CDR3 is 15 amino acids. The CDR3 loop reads CASSYSQGSSYEQYF. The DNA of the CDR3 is TGTGCCAGCAGTTACTCACAGGGGTCGTCCTACGAGCAGTACTTC.

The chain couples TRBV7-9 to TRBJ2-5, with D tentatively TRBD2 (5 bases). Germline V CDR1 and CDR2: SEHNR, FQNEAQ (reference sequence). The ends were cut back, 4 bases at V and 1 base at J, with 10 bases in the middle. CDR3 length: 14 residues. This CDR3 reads CASSSGLLQETQYF. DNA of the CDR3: TGTGCCAGCAGCTCGGGATTACTCCAAGAGACCCAGTACTTC.

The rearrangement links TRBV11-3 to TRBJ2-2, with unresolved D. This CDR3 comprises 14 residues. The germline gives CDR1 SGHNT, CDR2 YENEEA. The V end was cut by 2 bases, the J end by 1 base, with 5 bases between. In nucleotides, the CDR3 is TGTGCCAGCAGCTTAACAGAGAACACCGGGGAGCTGTTTTTT. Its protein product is CASSLTENTGELFF.

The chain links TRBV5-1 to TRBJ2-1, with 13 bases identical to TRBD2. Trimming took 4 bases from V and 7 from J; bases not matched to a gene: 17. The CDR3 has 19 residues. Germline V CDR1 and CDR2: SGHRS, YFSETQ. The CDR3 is CASSPHLIGLAGVLNEQFF. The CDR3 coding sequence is TGCGCCAGCAGCCCCCACTTAATCGGACTAGCGGGGGTCTTAAATGAGCAGTTCTTC.

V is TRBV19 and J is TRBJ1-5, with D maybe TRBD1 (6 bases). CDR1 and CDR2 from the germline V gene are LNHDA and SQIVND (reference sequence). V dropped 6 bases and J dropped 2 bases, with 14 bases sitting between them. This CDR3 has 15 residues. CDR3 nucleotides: TGTGCCAGTAGCCATAATTCAGGGGGCAATCAGCCCCAGCATTTT. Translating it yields CASSHNSGGNQPQHF.

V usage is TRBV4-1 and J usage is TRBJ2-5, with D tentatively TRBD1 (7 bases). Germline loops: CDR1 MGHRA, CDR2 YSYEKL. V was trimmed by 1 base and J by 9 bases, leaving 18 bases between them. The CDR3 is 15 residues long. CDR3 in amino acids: CASSQAFRGSGAQYF. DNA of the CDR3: TGCGCCAGCAGCCAAGCCTTCAGGGGGTCGGGGGCCCAGTACTTC.

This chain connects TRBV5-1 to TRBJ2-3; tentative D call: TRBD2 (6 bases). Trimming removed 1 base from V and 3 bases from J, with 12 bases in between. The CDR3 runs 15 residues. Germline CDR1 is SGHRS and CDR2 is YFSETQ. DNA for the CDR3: TGCGCCAGCAGCTTGTGGGGGGACTGGACAGATACGCAGTATTTT. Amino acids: CASSLWGDWTDTQYF.

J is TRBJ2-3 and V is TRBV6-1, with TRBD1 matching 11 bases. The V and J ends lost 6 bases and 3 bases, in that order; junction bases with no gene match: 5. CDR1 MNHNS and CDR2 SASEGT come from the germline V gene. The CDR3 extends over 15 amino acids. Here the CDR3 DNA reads TGTGCCAGCAGAACCCGGGACAGGGGGACAGATACGCAGTATTTT. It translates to CASRTRDRGTDTQYF.

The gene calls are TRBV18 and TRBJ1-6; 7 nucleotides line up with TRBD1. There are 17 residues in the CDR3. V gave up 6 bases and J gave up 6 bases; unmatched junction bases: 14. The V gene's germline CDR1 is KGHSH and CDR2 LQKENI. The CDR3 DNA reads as TGTGCCAGCTCGCACCGCCTTAAGGGACAGATTAATTCACCCCTCCACTTT. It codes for CASSHRLKGQINSPLHF.